A single T cell receptor beta chain is shown here with its context. This sample stems from a study of control samples from healthy donors and cancer patients. Data came from immunoSEQ multiplex PCR; TCRdb stores just in-frame clones and leaves some out. The sample consists of about 120,000 clones, approximately 90% of them appearing once. This TCR derives from a man aged 30-40 years in good health. The sample consisted of blood.

The CDR3 region has the DNA TGTGCCAGCAGTTCCAGAGAACTGTTCTTC. Protein sequence: CASSSRELFF. The chain links TRBV11-2 to TRBJ2-1; no firm D call. Deletions cut 6 bases from V and 15 bases from J, with 12 bases between. Germline V gives CDR1 SGHAT, CDR2 FQNNGV. This CDR3 has 10 amino acids.